Presented here are 22 T cell receptor beta chains from one specimen sequenced in a study of identical twins. TCRdb recomputed calls from the 5' RACE reads with MiXCR, one row per CDR3 protein. The sample lists roughly 710,000 distinct CDR3 sequences; over 5% were seen once. Material: naive T cells sorted from blood. The receptors derive from a young man in good health.

The chain is built from TRBV7-2 and TRBJ2-7; 7 bases agree with TRBD2. From germline, CDR1 is SGHTA and CDR2 FQGNSA. The ends lost 1 base at V and 0 bases at J; junction bases unmatched: 6. The length of the CDR3 is 16 residues. The CDR3 region is CASSLESGVSSYEQYF. CDR3 DNA sequence: TGTGCCAGCAGCTTAGAGAGCGGGGTCAGCTCCTACGAGCAGTACTTC.

This clonotype was seen ten or more times. CDR3 in amino acids: CASDLGWGTEAFF. As DNA, the CDR3 is TGTGCCAGCGACTTAGGGTGGGGCACTGAAGCTTTCTTT. The chain is built from TRBV12-3 or TRBV12-4 and TRBJ1-1; D unclear. The CDR3 sequence is 13 residues long. V was clipped by 8 bases and J by 4 bases, with 14 bases between them.

This clonotype occurred many times. The gene calls are TRBV24-1 and TRBJ2-2, with D perhaps matching TRBD2 (6 bases). This CDR3 is 17 amino acids long. V lost 0 bases, J lost 4 bases, and 14 bases lay in between. Germline values: CDR1 KGHDR, CDR2 SFDVKD. The CDR3 DNA is TGTGCCACCAGTGATTTGCGGTTGGAGGGAAGCACCGGGGAGCTGTTTTTT. Its protein is CATSDLRLEGSTGELFF.

This clonotype was observed at least ten times. The J gene is TRBJ1-2, the V gene TRBV27; possible D gene TRBD1, 5 bases. This CDR3 is built from 13 residues. CDR1 is MNHEY, CDR2 SMNVEV, per germline (reference sequence). The V end was cut by 6 bases, the J end by 2 bases, with 10 bases between. CDR3 sequence reads: CASSTGHNYGYTF. Written as DNA, the CDR3 is TGTGCCAGCAGCACCGGACACAACTATGGCTACACCTTC.

Ten or more counts support this clonotype. This chain links TRBV10-3 with TRBJ2-1; 10 positions agree with TRBD1. CDR1 is ENHRY, CDR2 SYGVKD, per germline. The CDR3 contains 16 residues. The V gene end was trimmed by 2 bases and the J gene end by 6 bases; junction bases not matched to a gene: 7. CDR3 coding DNA: TGTGCCATCAGTGAGGGGACAGGGGCCTCGAGCAATGAGCAGTTCTTC. It codes for CAISEGTGASSNEQFF.

The sample holds many counts of this clonotype. The V call is TRBV29-1, the J call TRBJ2-1, with 9 bases identical to TRBD2. Germline V lookup: CDR1 SQVTM, CDR2 ANQGSEA. The CDR3 is 13 amino acids. Unmatched junction bases numbered 8, after V lost 8 bases and J lost 6 bases. In DNA form, the CDR3 reads TGCAGCATAACTTTAGCGGGAGTCAATGAGCAGTTCTTC. Encoded protein: CSITLAGVNEQFF.

This clonotype was counted ten times or more. The chain carries TRBV4-1 and TRBJ1-4; 7 positions match TRBD1. The CDR3 totals 16 residues. Germline CDR1 is MGHRA and CDR2 is YSYEKL. J was trimmed by 8 bases and V by 1 base; bases with no gene match: 10. CDR3 sequence reads: CASSQGSDRRGEKLFF. The CDR3 DNA is TGCGCCAGCAGCCAAGGATCGGACAGGAGGGGGGAAAAACTGTTTTTT.

There are many counts of this clonotype. J is TRBJ2-2 and V is TRBV12-3 or TRBV12-4; TRBD2 matches 14 bases. The CDR3 length is 17 residues. The trim removed 2 bases at V and 7 bases at J, leaving 6 bases unmatched. CDR3 coding DNA: TGTGCCAGCAGTTTACAGACTAGCGGGAGGGCCAACGGGGAGCTGTTTTTT. It encodes CASSLQTSGRANGELFF.

The table lists this clonotype with a few counts. This chain uses TRBV12-3 or TRBV12-4 with TRBJ1-2, with 9 bases that match TRBD1. With V trimmed by 1 base and J by 4 bases, 7 bases remained unmatched. This CDR3 has 16 residues. In DNA form, the CDR3 reads TGTGCCAGCAGTTTAGGGACAGGGGCTCAGGTCTATGGCTACACCTTC. This codes for CASSLGTGAQVYGYTF.

The chain joins TRBV19 to TRBJ1-2, with 9 bases that match TRBD1. Per the germline V gene, CDR1 is LNHDA and CDR2 is SQIVND (reference sequence). This CDR3 contains 14 residues. The V segment lost 3 bases and the J segment 7 bases; nucleotides outside the gene matches: 6. In DNA, the CDR3 is TGTGCCAGTAGTATGGACAGGGGTCAGCGTGGCTACACCTTC. This encodes CASSMDRGQRGYTF.

This clonotype was detected many times. This rearrangement joins TRBV30 to TRBJ2-7; 9 bases align to TRBD2. The CDR3 is made up of 15 amino acids. J gave up 5 bases and V 3 bases, and 11 bases lay outside the gene matches. CDR1 and CDR2 (germline): GTSNPN, SVGIG (reference sequence). Here the CDR3 DNA reads TGTGCCTGGAGCTTAACGGGACTAGCCTGGGACGAGCAGTACGTC. Translating gives CAWSLTGLAWDEQYV.

This clonotype was counted many times. The chain joins TRBV10-3 to TRBJ2-2, with 8 bases that match TRBD2. The CDR3 is 14 residues long. The J segment lost 6 bases and the V segment lost 8 bases, leaving 8 bases of the junction unmatched. CDR1 and CDR2 from the germline V gene are ENHRY and SYGVKD. The CDR3 protein is CAISPAGVSGELFF. CDR3 bases: TGTGCCATCTCCCCAGCGGGAGTTTCCGGGGAGCTGTTTTTT.

This clonotype has at least ten counts. This chain's CDR3 is CASSRTSYNEQFF. For the CDR3, the DNA is TGTGCCAGCAGTCGGACTAGCTACAATGAGCAGTTCTTC. V usage is TRBV6-1 and J usage is TRBJ2-1, with TRBD2 identical over 7 bases. The CDR3 is 13 residues long. The V gene end was trimmed by 5 bases and the J gene end by 3 bases; junction bases not matched to a gene: 1. Germline V lookup: CDR1 MNHNS, CDR2 SASEGT.

In this sample, this clonotype turned up a few times. The CDR3 coding sequence is TGTGCCAGCAGCCAAGACCGGGACAGGGACACGCAGTATTTT. Translated, it gives CASSQDRDRDTQYF. The chain carries TRBV14 and TRBJ2-3; the match to TRBD1 covers 9 bases. With 0 bases clipped from V and 9 bases from J, the junction kept 4 bases outside the gene matches. CDR3 length equals 14 residues. Per the germline V gene, CDR1 is SGHDN and CDR2 is FVKESK.

A few counts support this clonotype. The chain uses TRBV11-2 and TRBJ2-7; either TRBD1 or TRBD2 may supply D (6 bases each). V dropped 1 base and J dropped 0 bases, with 10 bases sitting between them. Germline V gene sequence: CDR1 SGHAT, CDR2 FQNNGV. The CDR3 spans 15 residues. CDR3 nucleotides: TGTGCCAGCAGCTTAGTTGGGGGGCTCTCCTACGAGCAGTACTTC. Its protein is CASSLVGGLSYEQYF.

This clonotype showed up many times. The chain uses TRBV4-1 and TRBJ2-1, with no clear D. V was clipped by 0 bases and J by 5 bases, with 14 bases between them. The CDR3 covers 16 residues. Per the germline V gene, CDR1 is MGHRA and CDR2 is YSYEKL. CDR3 protein: CASSQDPQLGDNEQFF. CDR3 DNA: TGCGCCAGCAGCCAAGATCCCCAGTTAGGTGACAATGAGCAGTTCTTC.

This clonotype was counted many times. This chain links TRBV2 with TRBJ1-2, with D unclear. The V gene lost 4 bases and the J gene lost 7 bases, with 13 bases spanning the gap. There are 13 residues in the CDR3. Germline CDR1 SNHLY, CDR2 FYNNEI. The CDR3 coding sequence is TGTGCCAGCAGTGTCCTCCTGGGTGGTGGCTACACCTTC. Encoded protein: CASSVLLGGGYTF.

The table lists this clonotype with a few counts. This sequence joins TRBV12-3 or TRBV12-4 and TRBJ2-1; 9 positions agree with TRBD2. V shed 8 bases, J shed 4 bases, and the junction held 6 bases outside the gene matches. This CDR3 region has 14 residues. CDR3: CASETSGTYNEQFF. The CDR3 DNA is TGTGCCAGCGAGACTAGCGGAACATACAATGAGCAGTTCTTC.

This clonotype was counted only a few times. The rearrangement links TRBV14 to TRBJ2-1; D unclear. The CDR3 loop spans 13 amino acids. The germline V gene encodes CDR1 SGHDN and CDR2 FVKESK. The germline V and J ends were trimmed by 1 base and 6 bases, with 7 bases remaining between them. In DNA form, the CDR3 reads TGTGCCAGCAGCCAAGGGGTGGGCAATGAGCAGTTCTTC. Amino acid sequence: CASSQGVGNEQFF.

Ten or more counts support this clonotype. The chain couples TRBV25-1 to TRBJ2-3, with D perhaps assigned TRBD1 or TRBD2 (5 bases each). Trimming pared 10 bases from V and 2 bases from J, leaving 10 bases between. CDR1 and CDR2 (germline): MGHDK, SYGVNS. This CDR3 contains 12 residues. As DNA, the CDR3 is TGTGCCACCGAGGGGAACACAGATACGCAGTATTTT. Protein product: CATEGNTDTQYF.

About this clonotype itself: Compared with germline, one end of the junction differs, possibly owing to a read error. The chain joins TRBV20-1 to TRBJ2-7, with 15 positions matching TRBD2. Germline CDR1 and CDR2: DFQATT and SNEGSKA (reference sequence). The CDR3 totals 11 residues. The CDR3 protein is CSAPGLAGGTF. The CDR3 DNA is TGCAGTGCCCCGGGACTAGCGGGAGGAACCTTC.

The DNA for the CDR3 is TGTGCCAGCAGCTTACGTTCGGGGACGGTGGCCACTGAAGCTTTCTTT. As protein: CASSLRSGTVATEAFF. The V call is TRBV7-2, the J call TRBJ1-1, with D perhaps TRBD1 (5 bases). The CDR3 is 16 amino acids. Germline V gene sequence: CDR1 SGHTA, CDR2 FQGNSA. Trimming pared 2 bases from V and 4 bases from J, leaving 17 bases between.